These 4 T cell receptor beta chains came from one sample sequenced in a study of Tregs in tolerant kidney transplant recipients. Clones were sequenced by immunoSEQ multiplex PCR, and TCRdb holds only the in-frame ones, with some missing. This table has about 110,000 clones, roughly 89% appearing once. The sequenced sample was CD4+ T cells from blood, obtained before the transplant. The source is a human donor who received a combined kidney and bone marrow transplant.

The J gene is TRBJ2-7, the V gene TRBV7-9; weak D call: TRBD2 (5 bases). The CDR3 totals 13 residues. Germline V gene data show CDR1 as SEHNR and CDR2 as FQNEAQ (reference sequence). Trimming took 7 bases from V and 2 from J, leaving 12 bases between them. The CDR3 here is CASTPRGPYEQYF. In nucleotides, the CDR3 is TGTGCCAGCACCCCTCGCGGGCCCTACGAGCAGTACTTC.

V usage is TRBV5-6 and J usage is TRBJ2-7; 15 bases fit TRBD2. V shed 4 bases, J shed 2 bases, and the junction held 4 bases outside the gene matches. The CDR3 loop spans 16 amino acids. The germline CDR1 and CDR2 sequences are SGHDT and YYEEEE. CDR3 coding DNA: TGTGCCAGCAGCGTCCGGACTAGCGGGAGGGCCTACGAGCAGTACTTC. This gives the protein CASSVRTSGRAYEQYF. Combining the CDR3 with reference TRBV5-6 and TRBJ2-7 gives the whole variable domain DAGVTQSPTHLIKTRGQQVTLRCSPKSGHDTVSWYQQALGQGPQFIFQYYEEEERQRGNFPDRFSGHQFPNYSSELNVNALLLGDSALYLCASSVRTSGRAYEQYFGPGTRLTVT.

This chain joins TRBV18 and TRBJ2-7; D is perhaps TRBD1 (5 bases). V gave up 3 bases and J gave up 3 bases, with 9 bases separating them. The germline V gene has CDR1 KGHSH and CDR2 LQKENI. CDR3 length: 13 residues. The chain's CDR3 is CASSPWGFYEQYF. CDR3 nucleotide sequence: TGTGCCAGCTCACCGTGGGGCTTCTACGAGCAGTACTTC. Full variable domain (rest looked up from reference TRBV18 and TRBJ2-7): NAGVMQNPRHLVRRRGQEARLRCSPMKGHSHVYWYRQLPEEGLKFMVYLQKENIIDESGMPKERFSAEFPKEGPSILRIQQVVRGDSAAYFCASSPWGFYEQYFGPGTRLTVT.

The rearrangement uses TRBV5-4 and TRBJ1-3; a weak D match, TRBD1 (5 bases). Deletions cut 5 bases from V and 0 bases from J, with 12 bases between. This CDR3 comprises 15 residues. The germline V gene has CDR1 SGHNT and CDR2 YYREEE (reference sequence). The CDR3 loop is CASSLTVVSGNTIYF. In nucleotides, the CDR3 is TGTGCCAGCAGTTTGACAGTAGTCTCTGGAAACACCATATATTTT. The variable domain in full, with the rest retrieved from reference TRBV5-4 and TRBJ1-3, is ETGVTQSPTHLIKTRGQQVTLRCSSQSGHNTVSWYQQALGQGPQFIFQYYREEENGRGNFPPRFSGLQFPNYSSELNVNALELDDSALYLCASSLTVVSGNTIYFGEGSWLTVV.